The T cell receptor (beta chain) described here comes from a study of blood T cells in healthy people across ages. This clonotype occurred a few times. The germline V gene encodes CDR1 LGHDT and CDR2 YNNKEL (reference sequence). The CDR3 sequence is 12 residues long. Next came a second PCR, run for about 6 to 12 cycles, which used a sample-barcoded 5' primer along with a J-beta primer mix. One entry per CDR3 protein results from TCRdb running MiXCR on the 5' RACE reads. The sample includes fewer than 1,200,000 distinct CDR3 sequences, 20% to 25% of them seen just once. A minimum of 7 million PBMCs was isolated per sample. The data also belong to a second study, concerning T cells of mothers and their children.

The sample was blood. This TCR was sampled from a girl aged 2-15 years in good health. The V call is TRBV3-1, the J call TRBJ2-5; D is undetermined. Matching the DNA end better, TRBJ2-1 makes the J call doubtful. DNA for the CDR3: TGTGCCAGCAGCCAAGTTGACACTGAGCAGTTCTTC. Its translation: CASSQVDTEQFF.